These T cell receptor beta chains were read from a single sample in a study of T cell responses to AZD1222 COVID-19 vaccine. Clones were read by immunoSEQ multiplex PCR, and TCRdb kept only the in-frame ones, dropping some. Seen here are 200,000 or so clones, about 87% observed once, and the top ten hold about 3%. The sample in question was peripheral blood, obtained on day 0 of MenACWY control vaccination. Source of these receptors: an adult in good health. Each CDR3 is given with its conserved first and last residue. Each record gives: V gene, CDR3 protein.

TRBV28,CASLRGGAQPQHF
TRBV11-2,CASSLDRGGTEAFF
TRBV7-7,CASSLEGTANTEAFF
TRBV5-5,CASSLGSSGVRSCTF
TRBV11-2,CASSLGTSGIRGNTGELFF
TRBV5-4,CASSHRTGFLDSGANVLTF
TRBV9,CASSVTPNPNEQFF
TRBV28,CASSPGGSGRAGEQFF
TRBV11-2,CASSLVSYNNEQFF
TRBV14,CASSQNPPETQYF
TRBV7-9,CASSRTVSYEQYF
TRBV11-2,CASSLEGFLHNEQFF
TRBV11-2,CASSLTPVHEQYF
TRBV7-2,CASSKIRTAGELFF
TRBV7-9,CASSFLRDSLSYNEQFF
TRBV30,CAWSVMETGASYGYTF
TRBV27,CASSLSVGTNTGELFF
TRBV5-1,CASAQDTQGYTF
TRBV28,CASRQGFGYTF
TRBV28,CASSFALADEQETQYF
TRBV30,CAWSVGQIQYF
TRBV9,CASSGGGAVYGYTF
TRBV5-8,CASSLLQGGYGYTF
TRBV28,CASSPQGLGNTIYF
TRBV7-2,CASSPGPTNTGELFF
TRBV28,CASSLPRPEAFF
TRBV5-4,CASSPDRAGEQYF
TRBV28,CASSLAGFEQFF
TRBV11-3,CASSPGGAEQYF
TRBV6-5,CASSYNGGQGQPQHF
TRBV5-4,CASSSQGQPQHF
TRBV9,CASSNNPGRKSSGNTIYF
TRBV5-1,CASSSGTPQETQYF
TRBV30,CAAQRQGSTDTQYF
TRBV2,CASSYSYNEQFF
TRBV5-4,CASSSADSYNSPLHF
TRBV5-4,CASSLANRGANTGELFF
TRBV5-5,CASSLVQGAGQPQHF
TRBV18,CASSPLAGGYGDTQYF
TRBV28,CASSPLIGDLAKLFF
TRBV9,CASSVAPPGGLGNEQFF
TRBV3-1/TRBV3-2,CASDRGGTLIF
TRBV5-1,CASSRDSGGDEQYF